The 14 T cell receptor beta chains in this list originate from one sample, sequenced in a study of tumor-infiltrating lymphocytes in primary liver carcinoma. Extraction also yielded germline DNA, while blood RNA was obtained from unsorted whole blood. TCR beta cDNA came from roughly 0.45 ug total RNA, primed with a constant-region primer. Amplification in three nested multiplex PCR rounds with slightly modified ARM-PCR gave rise to TCR beta libraries. It was with TRBV1-TRBV30 forward primers and a C-beta reverse primer that the first two PCR rounds were run, at 10 to 11 cycles each. MiXCR was run by TCRdb on the multiplex PCR reads, yielding one entry per CDR3 protein. Among about 320,000 distinct CDR3 sequences listed, 50% to 70% were seen once. The sequenced sample was peripheral blood. These receptors were collected from a man aged 40-49 years with primary liver carcinoma and hepatitis B virus infection.

At least ten counts were recorded for this clonotype. J is TRBJ1-3 and V is TRBV6-5; D is undetermined. Deletions cut 0 bases from V and 4 bases from J, with 13 bases between. The CDR3 has 16 residues. In germline, CDR1 is MNHEY, CDR2 SVGAGI. Written as DNA, the CDR3 is TGTGCCAGCAGTTACTCATCAGGACCCCCAGGAAACACCATATATTTT. This encodes CASSYSSGPPGNTIYF.

This clonotype was seen a single time. A much more abundant neighbour one base away suggests this may be a read error. The DNA of the CDR3 is TGTGCCAGCAATTTGAGGCTAGAGGGAGGTGAGCAGTTCTTC. Protein: CASNLRLEGGEQFF. The chain joins TRBV12-3 or TRBV12-4 to TRBJ2-1; D might be TRBD2 (6 bases). The CDR3 length is 14 residues. V was trimmed by 7 bases and J by 9 bases, leaving 19 bases between them.

This chain connects TRBV6-5 to TRBJ2-2; weak D call: TRBD2 (6 bases). V gave up 6 bases and J gave up 1 base, with 18 bases separating them. In germline, CDR1 is MNHEY, CDR2 SVGAGI. The CDR3 runs 17 residues. CDR3: CASRGWGEVRNTGELFF. The CDR3, as DNA: TGTGCCAGCAGGGGATGGGGGGAAGTGAGGAACACCGGGGAGCTGTTTTTT.

This clonotype has only a few counts. The V gene is TRBV24-1, the J gene TRBJ2-5; D perhaps matches TRBD2 (6 bases). Trimming stripped 0 bases from V and 3 bases from J, with 7 bases between. The CDR3 loop spans 14 amino acids. Germline-derived CDR1 and CDR2 are KGHDR and SFDVKD. CDR3 sequence (DNA): TGTGCCACCAGTGATTTGGGCGGGAAAGAGACCCAGTACTTC. Protein sequence: CATSDLGGKETQYF.

This clonotype was observed a few times. The chain combines TRBV5-1 with TRBJ1-6, with D perhaps TRBD1 (6 bases). Trimming took off 3 bases at V and 7 bases at J, with 11 bases between the two ends. The germline V gene has CDR1 SGHRS and CDR2 YFSETQ. CDR3 length: 14 residues. The CDR3 bases are TGCGCCAGCAGCTCCCTGGGGGCGAATTCACCCCTCCACTTT. It specifies CASSSLGANSPLHF.

Concerning this clonotype: Just one base apart from a much larger clone, this may be a read error. The CDR3 does not close with the conserved phenylalanine or tryptophan, likely indicating a read error. The chain joins TRBV6-5 to TRBJ2-3; the match to TRBD2 covers 8 bases. Trimming took 0 bases from V and 5 from J; bases not matched to a gene: 22. The CDR3 sequence is 21 residues long. Germline V lookup: CDR1 MNHEY, CDR2 SVGAGI. CDR3 bases: TGTGCCAGCAGTTACTCCCATCCGCTATCCGGGACTAGTTGGGGGGAAGATACGCAGTATTAT. Protein sequence: CASSYSHPLSGTSWGEDTQYY.

The chain uses TRBV28 and TRBJ2-7, with D maybe TRBD2 (6 bases). There are 11 residues in the CDR3. V shed 6 bases and J shed 5 bases, with 8 bases lying between them. The germline gives CDR1 MDHEN, CDR2 SYDVKM. The CDR3 loop is CASRERDEQYF. The DNA for the CDR3 is TGTGCCAGCAGGGAGCGGGACGAGCAGTACTTC. Based on the CDR3 plus reference TRBV28 and TRBJ2-7, the full variable domain is DVKVTQSSRYLVKRTGEKVFLECVQDMDHENMFWYRQDPGLGLRLIYFSYDVKMKEKGDIPEGYSVSREKKERFSLILESASTNQTSMYLCASRERDEQYFGPGTRLTVT.

A note on this clonotype: A read error is possible here, since a much larger clone lies one base away. The chain combines TRBV6-6 with TRBJ2-7, with D perhaps matching TRBD1 (7 bases). The CDR3 consists of 15 residues. Germline loops: CDR1 MNHNY, CDR2 SVGAGI (reference sequence). Trimming shortened V by 8 bases and J by 5 bases, and 22 bases separated the two germline ends. This chain's CDR3 is CASGDGQRRGHEQYF. CDR3 DNA: TGTGCCAGCGGAGACGGTCAGCGGAGGGGGCACGAGCAGTACTTC.

This clonotype was seen ten or more times. The chain links TRBV7-9 to TRBJ1-2; no clear D. This CDR3 is built from 14 residues. CDR1 and CDR2 from the germline V gene are SEHNR and FQNEAQ (reference sequence). V was shortened by 5 bases and J by 4 bases, with 14 bases between the two germline ends. CDR3 protein: CASSLLFEFYGYTF. The CDR3 nucleotides read TGTGCCAGCAGCCTTTTATTCGAATTCTATGGCTACACCTTC.

As for this clonotype: Given a much more abundant clone one base away, this may be a read error. The chain recombines TRBV6-1 with TRBJ2-2, with 12 bases identical to TRBD2. Germline V CDR1 and CDR2: MNHNS, SASEGT. With V trimmed by 4 bases and J by 4 bases, 7 bases remained unmatched. This CDR3 contains 17 residues. In DNA, the CDR3 is TGTGCCAGCAGTGGATTCACGGGACTAGCGGGCACCGGGGAGCTGTTTTTT. Its protein product is CASSGFTGLAGTGELFF.

A word on this clonotype: Since a much larger clone is just one base distant, this may be a read error. The V and J genes are TRBV6-5 and TRBJ2-5; D may correspond to TRBD1 or TRBD2 (5 bases each). Germline lookup yields CDR1 MNHEY and CDR2 SVGAGI. The CDR3 runs to 13 residues. The CDR3 DNA reads TGTGCCAGCAGTTACGTGAGGGGAGAGATCCAGTACTTC. This sequence encodes CASSYVRGEIQYF.

The rearrangement uses TRBV28 and TRBJ2-3; the D is unclear. The CDR3 extends over 14 amino acids. From germline, CDR1 is MDHEN and CDR2 SYDVKM. The germline V and J ends were trimmed by 10 bases and 6 bases, with 20 bases remaining between them. In DNA, the CDR3 is TGTGCCAACACCACGATTCAGGCAGGCGATACGCAGTATTTT. Its translation is CANTTIQAGDTQYF.

This clonotype was seen once. V is TRBV7-9 and J is TRBJ1-2, with D perhaps matching TRBD1 (5 bases). The CDR3 totals 14 residues. The germline V and J ends were trimmed by 1 base and 6 bases, with 12 bases remaining between them. Per germline, CDR1 SEHNR and CDR2 FQNEAQ (reference sequence). The CDR3 sequence is CASSLEDIGDGYTF. DNA of the CDR3: TGTGCCAGCAGCTTAGAGGACATAGGCGATGGCTACACCTTC.

The genes are TRBV7-8 and TRBJ2-1; D is ambiguous. V was clipped by 3 bases and J by 4 bases, with 16 bases between them. The CDR3 is 16 residues long. The germline V gene has CDR1 SGHVS and CDR2 FQNEAQ. The DNA for the CDR3 is TGTGCCAGCAGCTTTGGCACTAACGGTATATACAATGAGCAGTTCTTC. This translates into CASSFGTNGIYNEQFF.